A selection of T cell receptor beta chains follows, all from one sample in a study of T cells after posttransplantation cyclophosphamide. Clones were read by immunoSEQ multiplex PCR, and TCRdb kept only the in-frame ones, dropping some. Of 32,000 or so clones listed, 70% to 90% are singletons. The source material was PBMCs. The receptors shown here come from a woman aged 40 to 50 with a blood cancer, CMV-positive, and with a related stem cell donor. The CDR3 runs from the conserved cysteine through the conserved F or W. A D gene is named only where the DNA matches it firmly. Rows give clone size only sometimes, using once, few, many, or a class for an expanded clone.

>-|TRBV29-1|-|TRBJ2-5
TGCAGCGTTGGGCACGTCAAAGAGACCCAGTACTTC
CSVGHVKETQYF
>TRBD1|TRBV19|-|TRBJ1-1
TGTGCCAGTAGTATACAGGGGGCAGCTGAAGCTTTCTTT
CASSIQGAAEAFF
>TRBD1|TRBV13|-|TRBJ1-4
TGTGCCAGCAGCTTAACGGACCCGTACAGGGGAAGGGATGAAAAACTGTTTTTT
CASSLTDPYRGRDEKLFF
>-|TRBV6-1|-|TRBJ1-3
TGTGCCAGCAGGGTTATAGATTCGGGAAACACCATATATTTT
CASRVIDSGNTIYF
>-|TRBV5-4|-|TRBJ2-1
TGTGCCAGCAGCTTGGAGGTGGGTCAGGGGTACAATGAGCAGTTCTTC
CASSLEVGQGYNEQFF
>-|TRBV4-1|-|TRBJ1-2
TGCGCCAGCAGCCAAGTGGGGCTTTATAACTATGGCTACACCTTC
CASSQVGLYNYGYTF
>TRBD1|TRBV19|once|TRBJ1-1
TGTGCCAGTAACCCGATCCGTACGGGACAGGGGACCTTGAACACTGAAGCTTTCTTT
CASNPIRTGQGTLNTEAFF
>-|TRBV29-1|-|TRBJ2-7
TGCAGCGTTGAAGGCGACCCGACTGCTTCCTCCTACGAGCAGTACTTC
CSVEGDPTASSYEQYF
>-|TRBV7-9|-|TRBJ1-2
TGTGCCAGCAGCCTTCTCGGGCAGGGCGATGGCTACACCTTC
CASSLLGQGDGYTF
>TRBD1|TRBV7-3|-|TRBJ1-1
TGTGCCAGCAGCTTGGGACAGAGCACTGAAGCTTTCTTT
CASSLGQSTEAFF
>-|TRBV6-6|-|TRBJ1-5
TGTGCCAGCAGTTACTCCAGCGATCAGCCCCAGCATTTT
CASSYSSDQPQHF
>-|TRBV27|-|TRBJ1-5
TGTGCCAGCAGACGTGGGACACTAAATAGCAATCAGCCCCAGCATTTT
CASRRGTLNSNQPQHF
>TRBD2|TRBV7-3|-|TRBJ2-1
TGTGCCAGCAGCCCCACCGGGACTAGCGCCCATGAGCAGTTCTTC
CASSPTGTSAHEQFF
>-|TRBV28|-|TRBJ1-5
TGTGCCTGCACAGGGAGGAAGGGGTTTGGCAATCAGCCCCAGCATTTT
CACTGRKGFGNQPQHF
>TRBD1|TRBV6-1|-|TRBJ1-4
TGTGCCAGCAGCCCGAGGACAGGGAATGAAAAACTGTTTTTT
CASSPRTGNEKLFF
>TRBD2|TRBV7-9|-|TRBJ2-1
TGTGCCAGTAGCCCCCCCCCGACTAGCGGGGTAGACAATGAGCAGTTCTTC
CASSPPPTSGVDNEQFF
>TRBD1|TRBV7-9|-|TRBJ1-1
TGTGCCAGCAGCGAACGGGGACAGGGGAACACTGAAGCTTTCTTT
CASSERGQGNTEAFF
>-|TRBV5-6|-|TRBJ2-7
TGTGCCAGCAGTCCAGGACAGAGGAGCTCCTACGAGCAGTACTTC
CASSPGQRSSYEQYF
>-|TRBV7-8|-|TRBJ1-3
TGTGCCAGCAGCTTAGTGTTGAACAGGGCGCAGTCCGGAAACACCATATATTTT
CASSLVLNRAQSGNTIYF
>-|TRBV7-2|-|TRBJ2-7
TGTGCCAGCAGCTTAGGAGAAACCTACGAGCAGTACTTC
CASSLGETYEQYF
>TRBD1|TRBV28|-|TRBJ1-5
TGTGCCAGCAGTTCAGGACAGGCCAATCAGCCCCAGCATTTT
CASSSGQANQPQHF
>-|TRBV7-3|few|TRBJ2-1
TGTGCCAGCAGCCGGGACTCCTACAATGAGCAGTTCTTC
CASSRDSYNEQFF
>TRBD1|TRBV7-9|few|TRBJ2-1
TGTGCCAGCAGCGGGGACAGGGGTCTCAATGAGCAGTTCTTC
CASSGDRGLNEQFF
>TRBD2|TRBV7-2|-|TRBJ2-7
TGTGCCAGCAGCTCTCAAGGCGGGGGGACGTCCTACGAGCAGTACTTC
CASSSQGGGTSYEQYF
>-|TRBV5-1|-|TRBJ2-1
TGCGCCAGCAGCTTGGTTGGCACCGTGAATGAGCAGTTCTTC
CASSLVGTVNEQFF
>-|TRBV6-1|-|TRBJ1-1
TGTGCCAGCAATATGGGGGCGCGGACTGAAGCTTTCTTT
CASNMGARTEAFF
>-|TRBV9|once|TRBJ1-2
TGTGCCAGCAGCGTAGCAGGGGTCTCAGGCTACACCTTC
CASSVAGVSGYTF
>TRBD1|TRBV4-1|-|TRBJ1-2
TGCGCCAGCAGCCAAGAGAGACGGTTTCGGGACAGTCCCGCTGGCTATGGCTACACCTTC
CASSQERRFRDSPAGYGYTF
>-|TRBV6-6|-|TRBJ2-5
TGTGCCAGCAGCCCCATAACGATAGCCGGTCAAGAGACCCAGTACTTC
CASSPITIAGQETQYF
>TRBD2|TRBV9|-|TRBJ2-7
TGTGCCAGCAGCACCCCCGGGGGGGGTAGCGGGGGGCCAAGCTCCTACGAGCAGTACTTC
CASSTPGGGSGGPSSYEQYF
>TRBD2|TRBV5-8|-|TRBJ2-1
TGTGCCAGCAGCCAGGCGGCTAGCGGGGTAATATCCTACAATGAGCAGTTCTTC
CASSQAASGVISYNEQFF
>TRBD2|TRBV13|-|TRBJ2-7
TGTGCCAGCAGCTTCCCAGGTCGGGGAGCTAGCGGGGCCCGCGAGCAGTACTTC
CASSFPGRGASGAREQYF
>TRBD1|TRBV6-1|-|TRBJ1-6
TGTGCCAGCAGTGAAACCGGGACAGGTTTAGGTTCACCCCTCCACTTT
CASSETGTGLGSPLHF
>-|TRBV5-6|-|TRBJ1-1
TGTGCCAGCAGCTTGGCGGTGGGAATAGCGACTGAAGCTTTCTTT
CASSLAVGIATEAFF
>-|TRBV7-9|-|TRBJ2-3
TGTGCCAGCAGCCAGGGCCCGTGGGCAGATACGCAGTATTTT
CASSQGPWADTQYF
>-|TRBV4-3|-|TRBJ2-7
TGCGCCAGCAGCCCCCTTGGCCGATCCTACGAGCAGTACTTC
CASSPLGRSYEQYF
>-|TRBV15|-|TRBJ1-5
TGTGCCACCAGCAGAGATCGAGGAAGGGGACAGCCCCAGCATTTT
CATSRDRGRGQPQHF
>TRBD1|TRBV6-1|-|TRBJ2-3
TGTGCCAGCACGCCGGGACAGGGGGAAGATACGCAGTATTTT
CASTPGQGEDTQYF
>-|TRBV5-6|-|TRBJ2-5
TGTGCCAGCAGCTTGATTTGGCGGCAATTCCAAGAGACCCAGTACTTC
CASSLIWRQFQETQYF
>TRBD2|TRBV4-3|-|TRBJ2-3
TGCGCCAGCAGCCAAGAGGGACTAGCAGTTGCAGATACGCAGTATTTT
CASSQEGLAVADTQYF
>-|TRBV6-5|-|TRBJ1-1
TGTGCCAGTGGATGGCGAGGGGGAACTGAAGCTTTCTTT
CASGWRGGTEAFF